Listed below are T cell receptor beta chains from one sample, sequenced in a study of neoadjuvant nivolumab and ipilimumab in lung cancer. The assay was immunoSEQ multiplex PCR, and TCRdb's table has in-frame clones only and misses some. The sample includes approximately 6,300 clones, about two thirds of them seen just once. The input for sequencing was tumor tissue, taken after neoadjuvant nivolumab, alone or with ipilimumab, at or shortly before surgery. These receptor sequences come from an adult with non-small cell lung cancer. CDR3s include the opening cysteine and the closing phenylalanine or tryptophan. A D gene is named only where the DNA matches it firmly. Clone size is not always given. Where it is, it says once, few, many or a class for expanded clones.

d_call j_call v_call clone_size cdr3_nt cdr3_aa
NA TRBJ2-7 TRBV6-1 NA TGTGCCAGCAGTGACCCACTGAGCTACGAGCAGTACTTC CASSDPLSYEQYF
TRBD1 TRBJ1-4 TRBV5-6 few TGTGCCAGCAGCAATTGGGGGACAGGGTATGAAAAACTGTTTTTT CASSNWGTGYEKLFF
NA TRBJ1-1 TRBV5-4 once TGTGCCAGCAGCCCGGACCCGGACAGGAACACTGAAGCTTTCTTT CASSPDPDRNTEAFF
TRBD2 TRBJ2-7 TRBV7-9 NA TGTGCCAGCAGCCAAGGACTAGCGGGAGAAATCGCCAACGAGCAGTACTTC CASSQGLAGEIANEQYF
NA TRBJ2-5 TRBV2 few TGTGCCAGCAAGGCTAGCTGGCAAACACAAGAGACCCAGTACTTC CASKASWQTQETQYF
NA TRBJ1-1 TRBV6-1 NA TGTGCCACTCGAGGGGGGCTGAACACTGAAGCTTTCTTT CATRGGLNTEAFF
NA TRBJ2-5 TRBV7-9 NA TGTGCCAGCAGCCAACCTATATGGGGCGAGGGGACCCAGTACTTC CASSQPIWGEGTQYF
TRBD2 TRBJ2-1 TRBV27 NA TGTGCCAGCAGTTTATCGAACGGGAGGGGATACAATGAGCAGTTCTTC CASSLSNGRGYNEQFF
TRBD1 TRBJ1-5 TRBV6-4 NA TGTGCCAGCAGTTTGGGACAGGGCAATCAGCCCCAGCATTTT CASSLGQGNQPQHF
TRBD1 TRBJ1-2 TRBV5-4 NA TGTGCCAGCAGCTTGGCGTTTCAGGGGGCAGATGACTATGGCTACACCTTC CASSLAFQGADDYGYTF
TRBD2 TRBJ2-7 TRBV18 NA TGTGCCAGCTCACCGGGCCTAGCGGGATCCTCCTACGAGCAGTACTTC CASSPGLAGSSYEQYF
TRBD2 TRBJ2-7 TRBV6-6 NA TGTGCCAGCAGTTACGCGGGAGGGCCTTCGTACGAGCAGTACTTC CASSYAGGPSYEQYF
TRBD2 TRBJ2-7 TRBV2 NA TGTGCCAGCAGTGGACTAGCGGGAGTAGTCGAGCAGTACTTC CASSGLAGVVEQYF
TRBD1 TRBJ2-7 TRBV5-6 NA TGTGCCAGCAGCCTAAACAGGGGGCTTGCTTACGAGCAGTACTTC CASSLNRGLAYEQYF
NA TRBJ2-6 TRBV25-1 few TGTGCCAGCACGGGACGGTCTCACTTCTCTGGGGCCAACGTCCTGACTTTC CASTGRSHFSGANVLTF
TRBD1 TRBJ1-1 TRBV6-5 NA TGTGCCAGCATGAGACAGGGCACTGAAGCTTTCTTT CASMRQGTEAFF
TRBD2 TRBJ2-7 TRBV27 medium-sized TGTGCCAGCAAACGGACTAGCGGGTCCCCCTACGAGCAGTACTTC CASKRTSGSPYEQYF
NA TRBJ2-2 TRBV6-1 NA TGTGCCAGCTCCCCATTTAGGGTCCCCGGGGAGCTGTTTTTT CASSPFRVPGELFF
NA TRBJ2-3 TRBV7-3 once TGTGCCAGCAGCTTAGACAGGAGCACAGATACGCAGTATTTT CASSLDRSTDTQYF
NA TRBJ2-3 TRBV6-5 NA TGTGCCAGCAGTTACGGGGAATCAGATACGCAGTATTTT CASSYGESDTQYF
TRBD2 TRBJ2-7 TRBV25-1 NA TGTGCCAGCAGTGGTCAATCTAGCGGGAGCTACGAGCAGTACTTC CASSGQSSGSYEQYF
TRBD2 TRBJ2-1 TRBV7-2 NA TGTGCCAGCAGCTCGGGACTAGCGGGAGGAACTAAGCAGTTCTTC CASSSGLAGGTKQFF
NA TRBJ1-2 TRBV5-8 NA TGTGCCAGCAGCTTTTCCCGGGGTGGTGGCTACACCTTC CASSFSRGGGYTF
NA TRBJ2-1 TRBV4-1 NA TGCGCCAGCAGCCAAGAGGGGGAGCGGACCTACAATGAGCAGTTCTTC CASSQEGERTYNEQFF
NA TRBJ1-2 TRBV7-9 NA TGTGCCAGCATCGGGGCAGGGGACTATGGCTACACCTTC CASIGAGDYGYTF
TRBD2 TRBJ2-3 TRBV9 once TGTGCCAGCAGCGTAGGAGTAGCGGGAGGGCCATCCCAGGATACGCAGTATTTT CASSVGVAGGPSQDTQYF
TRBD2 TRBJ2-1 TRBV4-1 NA TGCGCCAGCAGCCAAACCCCTGTGGGAGCGGGAGGGCGCAATGAGCAGTTCTTC CASSQTPVGAGGRNEQFF
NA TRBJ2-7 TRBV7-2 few TGTGCCAGCAGCCCAGTCGGGCAGGCCTCCTACGAGCAGTACTTC CASSPVGQASYEQYF
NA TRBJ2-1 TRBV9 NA TGTGCCAGCAGCGTAGCTTCCCGGAGTGAGCAGTTCTTC CASSVASRSEQFF
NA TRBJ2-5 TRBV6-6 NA TGTGCCAGCAGCCCCTCTAGATGGGAGACCCAGTACTTC CASSPSRWETQYF
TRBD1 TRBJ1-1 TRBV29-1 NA TGCAGCGCACAACCGGGACAGGGGACCACTGAAGCTTTCTTT CSAQPGQGTTEAFF
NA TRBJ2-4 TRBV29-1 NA TGCAGCGTTGAAGACCCACAGGTCACTGACATTCAGTACTTC CSVEDPQVTDIQYF
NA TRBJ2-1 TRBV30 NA TGTGCCTGGAGTGTAGTAAGAACAGCAAGGGGTAGCGATGAGCAGTTCTTC CAWSVVRTARGSDEQFF
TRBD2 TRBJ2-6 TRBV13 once TGTGCCAGCAGCTTTTTACCGGGACTAGCGGGAGGATCTGGGGCCAACGTCCTGACTTTC CASSFLPGLAGGSGANVLTF
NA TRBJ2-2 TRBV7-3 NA TGTGCCAGCAGCCCCAGGGGCCTCGGGGAGCTGTTTTTT CASSPRGLGELFF
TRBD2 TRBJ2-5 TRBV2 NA TGTGCCAGCACCCGGACTAGCGGGCAAGAGACCCAGTACTTC CASTRTSGQETQYF
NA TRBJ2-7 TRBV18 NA TGTGCCAGCTCACCACACAACAGGGCTTCCTACGAGCAGTACTTC CASSPHNRASYEQYF
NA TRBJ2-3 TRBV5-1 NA TGCGCCAGCAGCTCGGAGGAACGAAGCACAGATACGCAGTATTTT CASSSEERSTDTQYF
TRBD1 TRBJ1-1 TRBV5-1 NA TGCGCCAGCAGCTCGCCGGGACAGGCCGGAGCTTTCTTT CASSSPGQAGAFF
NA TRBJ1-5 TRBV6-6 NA TGTGCCAGCAGCCAACACAGGGAAAATCAGCCCCAGCATTTT CASSQHRENQPQHF
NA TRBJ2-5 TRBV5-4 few TGTGCCAGCAGCCGACGTGGGGAGACCCAGTACTTC CASSRRGETQYF
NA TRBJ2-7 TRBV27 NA TGTGCCAGCAGTGCGAAGGGGTGGGGGACGCTGTTCTCCGAGCAGTACTTC CASSAKGWGTLFSEQYF
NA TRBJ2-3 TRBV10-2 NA TGCGCCAGCAGTGCCGACAGAAAGAGGGGAGATACGCAGTATTTT CASSADRKRGDTQYF
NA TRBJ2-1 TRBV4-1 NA TGCGCCAGCAGCCCCGACCCCTATACCTACAATGAGCAGTTCTTC CASSPDPYTYNEQFF
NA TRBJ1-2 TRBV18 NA TGTGCCAGCTCACCGAGTTCGGGGGGCGAGGGGCTTAACTATGGCTACACCTTC CASSPSSGGEGLNYGYTF
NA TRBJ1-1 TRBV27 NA TGTGCCAGCAGTTTTAACGGGGTGGATACTGAAGCTTTCTTT CASSFNGVDTEAFF
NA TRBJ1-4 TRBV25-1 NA TGTGCCAGCAGTGAAAGGGAGGGCGCGGGTGAAAAACTGTTTTTT CASSEREGAGEKLFF
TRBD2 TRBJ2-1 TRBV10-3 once TGTGCCATCAGTCCGGGACTAGCGGGAGGTAAAGAGCAGTTCTTC CAISPGLAGGKEQFF
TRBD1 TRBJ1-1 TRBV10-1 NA TGCGCCAGCAGTGAACAGGGGGTCGGTGAAGCTTTCTTT CASSEQGVGEAFF
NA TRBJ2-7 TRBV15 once TGTGCCACCAGCAGTTGGGGGGCAGACATAGCCTACGAGCAGTACTTC CATSSWGADIAYEQYF